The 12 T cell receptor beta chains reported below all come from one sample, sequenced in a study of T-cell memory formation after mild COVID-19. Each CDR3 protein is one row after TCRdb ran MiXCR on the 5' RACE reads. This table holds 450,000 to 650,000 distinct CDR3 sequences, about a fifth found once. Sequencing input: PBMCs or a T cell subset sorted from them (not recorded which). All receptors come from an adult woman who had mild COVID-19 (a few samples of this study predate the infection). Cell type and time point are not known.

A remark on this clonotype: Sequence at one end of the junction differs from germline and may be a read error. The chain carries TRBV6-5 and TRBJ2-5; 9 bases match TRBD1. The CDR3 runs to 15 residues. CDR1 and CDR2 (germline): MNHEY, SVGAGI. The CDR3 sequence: CASSQGQGLQETQYF. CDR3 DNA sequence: TGTGCCAGCAGTCAGGGACAGGGTCTCCAAGAGACACAGTACTTC.

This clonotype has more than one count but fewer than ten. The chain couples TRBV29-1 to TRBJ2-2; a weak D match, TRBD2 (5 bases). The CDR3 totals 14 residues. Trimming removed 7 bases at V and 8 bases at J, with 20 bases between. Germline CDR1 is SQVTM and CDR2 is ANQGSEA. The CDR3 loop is CSARRSGEGGELFF. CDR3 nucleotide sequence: TGCAGCGCCCGAAGGAGCGGAGAAGGGGGGGAGCTGTTTTTT.

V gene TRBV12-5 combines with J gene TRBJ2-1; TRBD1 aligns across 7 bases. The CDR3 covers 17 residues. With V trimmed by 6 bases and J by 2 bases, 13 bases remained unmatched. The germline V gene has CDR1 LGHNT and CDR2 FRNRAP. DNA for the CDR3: TGTGCTAGTGGAAAAGGGCTCGGGACAGCTACCTACAATGAGCAGTTCTTC. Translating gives CASGKGLGTATYNEQFF.

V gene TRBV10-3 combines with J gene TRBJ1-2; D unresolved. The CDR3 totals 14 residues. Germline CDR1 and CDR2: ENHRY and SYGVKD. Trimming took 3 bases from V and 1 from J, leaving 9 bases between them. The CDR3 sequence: CAISELDLNYGYTF. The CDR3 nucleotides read TGTGCCATCAGTGAATTAGACCTTAACTATGGCTACACCTTC.

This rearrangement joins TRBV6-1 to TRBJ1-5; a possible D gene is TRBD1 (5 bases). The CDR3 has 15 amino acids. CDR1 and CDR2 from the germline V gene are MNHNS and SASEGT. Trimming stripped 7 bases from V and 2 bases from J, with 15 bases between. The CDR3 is CASKSGGGGNQPQHF. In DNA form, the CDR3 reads TGTGCCAGCAAGTCGGGGGGGGGGGGCAATCAGCCCCAGCATTTT.

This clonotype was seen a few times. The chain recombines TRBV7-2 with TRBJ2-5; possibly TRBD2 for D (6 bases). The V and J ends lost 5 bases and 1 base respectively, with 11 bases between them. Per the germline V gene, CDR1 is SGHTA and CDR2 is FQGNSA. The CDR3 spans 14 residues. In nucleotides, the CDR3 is TGTGCCAGCAGCCCCCGACTAGTCCAAGAGACCCAGTACTTC. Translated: CASSPRLVQETQYF.

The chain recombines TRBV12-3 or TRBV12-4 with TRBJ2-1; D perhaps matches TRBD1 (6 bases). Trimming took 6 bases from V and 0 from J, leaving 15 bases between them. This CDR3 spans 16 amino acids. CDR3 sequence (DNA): TGTGCCAGCAGGACTACTACAGGGTTCTCCTACAATGAGCAGTTCTTC. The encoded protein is CASRTTTGFSYNEQFF.

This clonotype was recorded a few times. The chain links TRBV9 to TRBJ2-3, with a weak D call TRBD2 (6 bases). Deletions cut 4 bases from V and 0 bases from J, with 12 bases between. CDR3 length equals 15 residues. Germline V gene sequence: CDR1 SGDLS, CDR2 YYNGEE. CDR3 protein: CASSSPGTSTDTQYF. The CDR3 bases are TGTGCCAGCAGCTCCCCCGGGACTAGCACAGATACGCAGTATTTT.

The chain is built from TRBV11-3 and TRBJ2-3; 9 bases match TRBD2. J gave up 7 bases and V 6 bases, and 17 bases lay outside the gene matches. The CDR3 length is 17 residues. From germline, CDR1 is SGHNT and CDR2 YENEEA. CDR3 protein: CASSAHLAGSLSNTQYF. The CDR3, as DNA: TGTGCCAGCAGTGCCCACCTAGCGGGGTCCCTCTCGAATACGCAGTATTTT.

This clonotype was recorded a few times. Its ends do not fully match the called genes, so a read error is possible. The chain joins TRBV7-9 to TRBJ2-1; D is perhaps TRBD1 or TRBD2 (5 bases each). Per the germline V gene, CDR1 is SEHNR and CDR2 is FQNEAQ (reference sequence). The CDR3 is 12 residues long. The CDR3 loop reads CASSLASRDLVF. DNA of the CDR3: TGTGCCAGCAGCTTAGCGTCCCGGGACCTAGTCTTC.

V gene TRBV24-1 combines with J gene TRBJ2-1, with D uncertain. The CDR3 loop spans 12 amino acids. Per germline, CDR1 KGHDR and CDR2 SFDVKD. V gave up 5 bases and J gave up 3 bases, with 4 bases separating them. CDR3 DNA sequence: TGTGCCACCAGTGGCGTCTACAATGAGCAGTTCTTC. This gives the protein CATSGVYNEQFF.

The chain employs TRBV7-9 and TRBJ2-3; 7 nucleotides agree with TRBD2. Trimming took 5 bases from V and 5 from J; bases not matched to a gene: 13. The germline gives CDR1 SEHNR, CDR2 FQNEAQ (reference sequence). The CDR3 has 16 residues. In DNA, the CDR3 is TGTGCCAGCAGCCCACGGGCGGGAGAGGAGGAAGATACGCAGTATTTT. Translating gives CASSPRAGEEEDTQYF.